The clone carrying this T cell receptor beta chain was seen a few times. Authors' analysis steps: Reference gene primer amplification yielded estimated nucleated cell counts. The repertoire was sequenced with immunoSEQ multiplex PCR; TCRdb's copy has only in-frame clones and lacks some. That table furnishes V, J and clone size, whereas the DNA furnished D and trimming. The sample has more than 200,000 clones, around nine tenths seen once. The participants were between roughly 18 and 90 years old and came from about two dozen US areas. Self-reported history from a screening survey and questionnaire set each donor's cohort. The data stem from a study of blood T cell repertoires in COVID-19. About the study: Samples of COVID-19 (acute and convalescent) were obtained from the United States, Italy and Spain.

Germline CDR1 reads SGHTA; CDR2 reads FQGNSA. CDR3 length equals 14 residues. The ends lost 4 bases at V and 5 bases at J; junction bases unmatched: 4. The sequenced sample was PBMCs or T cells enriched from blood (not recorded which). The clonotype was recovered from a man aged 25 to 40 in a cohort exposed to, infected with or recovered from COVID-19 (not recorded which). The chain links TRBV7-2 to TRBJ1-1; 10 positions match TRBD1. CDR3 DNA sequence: TGTGCCAGCAGCTCGACAGGGGGCCATACTGAAGCTTTCTTT. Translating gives CASSSTGGHTEAFF. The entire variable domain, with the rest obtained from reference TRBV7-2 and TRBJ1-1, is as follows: GAGVSQSPSNKVTEKGKDVELRCDPISGHTALYWYRQSLGQGLEFLIYFQGNSAPDKSGLPSDRFSAERTGGSVSTLTIQRTQQEDSAVYLCASSSTGGHTEAFFGQGTRLTVV.